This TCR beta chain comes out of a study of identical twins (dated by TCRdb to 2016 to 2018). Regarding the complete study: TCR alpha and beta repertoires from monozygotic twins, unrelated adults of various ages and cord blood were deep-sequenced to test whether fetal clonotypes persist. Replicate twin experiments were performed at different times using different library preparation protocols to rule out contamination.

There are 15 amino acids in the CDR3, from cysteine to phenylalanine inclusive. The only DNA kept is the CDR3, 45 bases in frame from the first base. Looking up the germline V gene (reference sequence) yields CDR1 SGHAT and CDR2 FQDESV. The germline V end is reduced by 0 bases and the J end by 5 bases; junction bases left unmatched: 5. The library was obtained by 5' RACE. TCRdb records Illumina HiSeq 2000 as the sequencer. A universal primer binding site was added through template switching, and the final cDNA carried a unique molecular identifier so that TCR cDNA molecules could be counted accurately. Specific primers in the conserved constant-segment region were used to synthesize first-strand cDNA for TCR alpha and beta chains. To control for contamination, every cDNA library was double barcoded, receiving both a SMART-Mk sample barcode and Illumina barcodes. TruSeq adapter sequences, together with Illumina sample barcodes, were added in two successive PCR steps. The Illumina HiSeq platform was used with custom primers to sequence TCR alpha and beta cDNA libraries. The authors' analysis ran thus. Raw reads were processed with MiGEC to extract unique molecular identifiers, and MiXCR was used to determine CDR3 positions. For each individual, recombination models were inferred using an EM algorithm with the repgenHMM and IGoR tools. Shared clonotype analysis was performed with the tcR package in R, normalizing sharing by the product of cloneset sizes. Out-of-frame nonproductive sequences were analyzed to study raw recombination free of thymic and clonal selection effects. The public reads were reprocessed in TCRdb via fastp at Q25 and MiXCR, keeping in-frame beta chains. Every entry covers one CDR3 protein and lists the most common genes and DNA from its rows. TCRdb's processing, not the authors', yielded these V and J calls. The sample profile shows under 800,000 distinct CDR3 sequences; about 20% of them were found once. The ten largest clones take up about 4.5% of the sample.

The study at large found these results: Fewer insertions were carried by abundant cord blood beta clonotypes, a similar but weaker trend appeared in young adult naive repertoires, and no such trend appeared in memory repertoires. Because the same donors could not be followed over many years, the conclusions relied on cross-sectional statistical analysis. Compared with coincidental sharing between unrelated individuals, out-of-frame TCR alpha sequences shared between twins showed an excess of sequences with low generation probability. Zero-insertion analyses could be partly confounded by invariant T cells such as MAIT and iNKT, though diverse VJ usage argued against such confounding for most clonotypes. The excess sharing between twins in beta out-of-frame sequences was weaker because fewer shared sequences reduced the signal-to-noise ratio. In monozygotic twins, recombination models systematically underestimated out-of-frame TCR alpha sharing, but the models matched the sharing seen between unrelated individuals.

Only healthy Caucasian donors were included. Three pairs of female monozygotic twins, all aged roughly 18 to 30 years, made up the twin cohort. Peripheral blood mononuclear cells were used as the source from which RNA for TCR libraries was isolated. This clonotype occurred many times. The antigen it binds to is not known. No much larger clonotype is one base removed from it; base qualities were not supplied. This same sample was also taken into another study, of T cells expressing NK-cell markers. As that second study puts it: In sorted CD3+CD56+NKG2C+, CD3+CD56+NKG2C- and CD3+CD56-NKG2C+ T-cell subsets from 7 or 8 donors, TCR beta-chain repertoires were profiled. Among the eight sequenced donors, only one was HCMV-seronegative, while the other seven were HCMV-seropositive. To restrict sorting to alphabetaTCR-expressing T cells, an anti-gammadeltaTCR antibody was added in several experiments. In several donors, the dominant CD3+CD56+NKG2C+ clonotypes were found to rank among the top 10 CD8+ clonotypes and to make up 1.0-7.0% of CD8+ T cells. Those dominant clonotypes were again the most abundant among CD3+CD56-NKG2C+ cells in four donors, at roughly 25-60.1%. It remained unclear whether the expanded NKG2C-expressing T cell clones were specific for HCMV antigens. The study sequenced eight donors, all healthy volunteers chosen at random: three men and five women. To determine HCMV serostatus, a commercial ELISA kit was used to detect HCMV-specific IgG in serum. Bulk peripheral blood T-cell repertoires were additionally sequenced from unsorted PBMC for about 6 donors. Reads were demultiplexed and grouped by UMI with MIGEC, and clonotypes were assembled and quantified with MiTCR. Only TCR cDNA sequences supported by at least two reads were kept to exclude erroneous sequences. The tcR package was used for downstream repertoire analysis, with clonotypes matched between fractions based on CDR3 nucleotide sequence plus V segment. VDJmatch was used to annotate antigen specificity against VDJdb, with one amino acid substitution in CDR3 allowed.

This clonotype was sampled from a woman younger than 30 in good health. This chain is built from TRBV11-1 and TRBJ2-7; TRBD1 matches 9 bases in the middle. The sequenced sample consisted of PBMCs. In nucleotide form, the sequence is TGTGCCAGCAGCTTAGCGGGACAGGGTATCGACGAGCAGTACTTC. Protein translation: CASSLAGQGIDEQYF.